Each of the 18 T cell receptor beta chains below was sequenced from the same sample in a study of shared clonotypes between healthy human individuals. Repertoires were generated with immunoSEQ multiplex PCR, while TCRdb's copy carries only in-frame clones and drops some. The repertoire holds 150,000 to 200,000 clones, with 65% to 80% as singletons. The sequencing input was memory CD4+ T cells sorted from blood. Documented subset: CD45RA-negative fraction. The receptors were sampled from a man aged 25-40 years in good health.

This clone was found a few times. The chain carries TRBV5-6 and TRBJ1-2; D gene uncertain. V was clipped by 4 bases and J by 6 bases, with 13 bases between them. Germline CDR1 is SGHDT and CDR2 is YYEEEE. The CDR3 runs to 13 residues. CDR3 sequence (DNA): TGTGCCAGCAGCGCCCCCCGAGGTGATGGCTACACCTTC. Its protein product is CASSAPRGDGYTF.

V is TRBV4-2 and J is TRBJ2-2; 11 bases align to TRBD2. Looked up from germline, CDR1 is LGHNA and CDR2 is YNFKEQ. The CDR3 length is 18 residues. Losses at the gene ends were 0 bases for V and 4 bases for J; bases not matched to a gene: 7. CDR3 region: CASSQDSVSGRATGELFF. Here the CDR3 DNA reads TGTGCCAGCAGCCAAGATTCAGTTAGCGGGAGGGCCACCGGGGAGCTGTTTTTT.

The rearrangement uses TRBV29-1 and TRBJ2-7; D is unclear. The CDR3 loop spans 13 amino acids. Germline V gene lookup returns CDR1 SQVTM and CDR2 ANQGSEA. V was cut by 1 base and J by 2 bases, with 9 bases left in between. The CDR3 spells CSVEGPGTYEQYF. CDR3 DNA sequence: TGCAGCGTTGAAGGTCCAGGCACCTACGAGCAGTACTTC.

This clone was seen only once. The V gene is TRBV25-1, the J gene TRBJ2-2, with D perhaps matching TRBD1 (6 bases). The CDR3 is 15 residues long. Trimming took 3 bases from V and 5 from J, leaving 13 bases between them. CDR1 is MGHDK and CDR2 is SYGVNS in the germline V gene. CDR3 region: CASSDRDTATGELFF. The DNA for the CDR3 is TGTGCCAGCAGTGATAGGGACACCGCGACCGGGGAGCTGTTTTTT. Using reference TRBV25-1 and TRBJ2-2 for the parts outside the CDR3, the full variable domain is EADIYQTPRYLVIGTGKKITLECSQTMGHDKMYWYQQDPGMELHLIHYSYGVNSTEKGDLSSESTVSRIRTEHFPLTLESARPSHTSQYLCASSDRDTATGELFFGEGSRLTVL.

This chain links TRBV2 with TRBJ2-7; 7 bases are shared with TRBD1. In germline, CDR1 is SNHLY, CDR2 FYNNEI. The CDR3 runs to 14 residues. With V trimmed by 4 bases and J by 6 bases, 9 bases remained unmatched. As DNA, the CDR3 is TGTGCCAGCAGTGGACAGGGTGGGCGTCGCGAGCAGTACTTC. Protein product: CASSGQGGRREQYF.

The rearrangement joins TRBV11-1 to TRBJ2-5, with D unresolved. The ends were cut back, 1 base at V and 3 bases at J, with 12 bases in the middle. The CDR3 is 15 residues long. The germline CDR1 and CDR2 sequences are SGHAT and FQDESV (reference sequence). Here the CDR3 DNA reads TGTGCCAGCAGCTTAGGAGCACTGGGGAAAGAGACCCAGTACTTC. Amino acid sequence: CASSLGALGKETQYF. The full variable domain, rest sourced from reference TRBV11-1 and TRBJ2-5, is EAEVAQSPRYKITEKSQAVAFWCDPISGHATLYWYRQILGQGPELLVQFQDESVVDDSQLPKDRFSAERLKGVDSTLKIQPAELGDSAMYLCASSLGALGKETQYFGPGTRLLVL.

This sequence joins TRBV28 and TRBJ2-7; either TRBD1 or TRBD2 may supply D (5 bases each). CDR1 and CDR2 (germline): MDHEN, SYDVKM. The CDR3 has 15 amino acids. The V end was cut by 6 bases, the J end by 3 bases, with 18 bases between. In DNA form, the CDR3 reads TGTGCCAGCAGGTTGACGACCGGGACGGACTACGAGCAGTACTTC. The encoded protein is CASRLTTGTDYEQYF.

This clone was seen only a few times. DNA for the CDR3: TGTGCCAGCAGCCAGGGACAGGTTGACAATGAGCAGTTCTTC. Translated: CASSQGQVDNEQFF. V and J are TRBV4-2 and TRBJ2-1; 8 nucleotides line up with TRBD1. The CDR3 sequence is 14 residues long. With V trimmed by 3 bases and J by 5 bases, 3 bases remained unmatched. Germline values: CDR1 LGHNA, CDR2 YNFKEQ.

There are a few counts of this clone. This chain joins TRBV19 and TRBJ2-7, with a weak D call TRBD2 (6 bases). The CDR3 contains 14 residues. Germline loops: CDR1 LNHDA, CDR2 SQIVND (reference sequence). V was shortened by 4 bases and J by 1 base, with 11 bases between the two germline ends. The CDR3 DNA is TGTGCCAGTAGTACCCCCGGGACTTCCTACGAGCAGTACTTC. As protein: CASSTPGTSYEQYF.

The chain recombines TRBV5-1 with TRBJ1-5; D unresolved. Germline assignment: CDR1 SGHRS and CDR2 YFSETQ. Trimming pared 4 bases from V and 0 bases from J, leaving 8 bases between. The CDR3 runs to 14 residues. The CDR3 DNA reads as TGCGCCAGCAGCGAGGACGGTAGCAATCAGCCCCAGCATTTT. This gives the protein CASSEDGSNQPQHF.

This clone was seen at least ten times. The rearrangement uses TRBV30 and TRBJ2-7; no firm D call. Germline CDR1 reads GTSNPN; CDR2 reads SVGIG (reference sequence). Trimming pared 3 bases from V and 5 bases from J, leaving 8 bases between. CDR3 length: 11 residues. CDR3: CAWRAYDEQYF. The CDR3, as DNA: TGTGCCTGGAGAGCATACGACGAGCAGTACTTC.

The V call is TRBV27, the J call TRBJ1-4; D uncertain. The CDR3 sequence is 16 residues long. Per the germline V gene, CDR1 is MNHEY and CDR2 is SMNVEV (reference sequence). The ends were cut back, 0 bases at V and 5 bases at J, with 13 bases in the middle. For the CDR3, the DNA is TGTGCCAGCAGTTTATCGGGTCCAGCCATAAATGAAAAACTGTTTTTT. Protein product: CASSLSGPAINEKLFF.

V and J are TRBV5-5 and TRBJ2-1; the match to TRBD1 covers 9 bases. The CDR3 covers 18 residues. Germline CDR1 SGHKS, CDR2 YYEKEE (reference sequence). V gave up 1 base and J gave up 2 bases; unmatched junction bases: 10. CDR3 coding DNA: TGTGCCAGCAGCTTGATTAGTGTGGGACAGGGACCCTACAATGAGCAGTTCTTC. This gives the protein CASSLISVGQGPYNEQFF.

The chain couples TRBV6-1 to TRBJ2-5; TRBD2 agrees at 7 bases. The germline gives CDR1 MNHNS, CDR2 SASEGT. After removal of 3 bases from V and 2 bases from J, the junction contained 6 bases not matched to a gene. The CDR3 runs 15 residues. CDR3 sequence: CASSEARGVQETQYF. In DNA, the CDR3 is TGTGCCAGCAGTGAGGCCCGGGGGGTGCAAGAGACCCAGTACTTC.

This clone appeared many times. The chain recombines TRBV6-4 with TRBJ1-5; TRBD1 agrees at 7 bases. Trimming cost V 7 bases and J 2 bases; bases outside gene matches: 5. The CDR3 runs 14 residues. Germline-derived CDR1 and CDR2 are MRHNA and SNTAGT. This chain's CDR3 is CASTTGVGNQPQHF. The CDR3 DNA reads TGTGCCAGCACCACAGGGGTGGGCAATCAGCCCCAGCATTTT.

This sequence joins TRBV21-1 and TRBJ2-7; TRBD2 is taken as the D call from the table, unchecked against the DNA. TRBV21-1 is termed a pseudogene. The CDR3 is 14 amino acids. As DNA, the CDR3 is TGTGCCAGCAGCAAATCAGCGGGAGCCTACGAGCAGTACTTC. The encoded protein is CASSKSAGAYEQYF.

The rearrangement links TRBV5-5 to TRBJ2-5, with D possibly called TRBD1 or TRBD2 (5 bases each). Germline-derived CDR1 and CDR2 are SGHKS and YYEKEE (reference sequence). Trimming cost V 3 bases and J 4 bases, with 13 bases left between them. The CDR3 extends over 14 amino acids. CDR3 DNA: TGTGCCAGCAGCTCTCTCCGTGGGGGAGAGACCCAGTACTTC. The encoded protein is CASSSLRGGETQYF.

This chain links TRBV5-1 with TRBJ2-1; 9 positions agree with TRBD2. Per the germline V gene, CDR1 is SGHRS and CDR2 is YFSETQ. The CDR3 totals 17 residues. The trim removed 3 bases at V and 2 bases at J, leaving 9 bases unmatched. In nucleotides, the CDR3 is TGCGCCAGCAGCTCGCGACTAGCGGCAAACGCCTACAATGAGCAGTTCTTC. Translation: CASSSRLAANAYNEQFF. Supplemented by reference TRBV5-1 and TRBJ2-1, the full variable domain reads KAGVTQTPRYLIKTRGQQVTLSCSPISGHRSVSWYQQTPGQGLQFLFEYFSETQRNKGNFPGRFSGRQFSNSRSEMNVSTLELGDSALYLCASSSRLAANAYNEQFFGPGTRLTVL.